Presented here are 8 T cell receptor beta chains from one specimen sequenced in a study of T cells after yellow fever vaccination (dated by TCRdb to about 2019). The sample's treatment or condition, from its label and the paper: live attenuated yellow fever vaccine strain. The receptor library was made with 5' RACE. TCRdb records Illumina NovaSeq 6000 as the sequencer. TCRdb ran its own pipeline on the public reads, namely fastp trimming at Q25 and MiXCR clone calling, and kept in-frame beta chains. Rows merge per CDR3 protein into single entries with the most common DNA and genes. The sample table holds 300,000 or so distinct CDR3 sequences, of which 7.5% to 9.5% were seen once. Clones ranked in the top ten supply 3% to 4% of the sample. Sequenced here: CD4+ T cells sorted from PBMCs, sampled 5 days after the yellow fever booster vaccination. The receptors originated from a man between 18 and 35 years old who received the YFV17D yellow fever vaccine.

This chain uses TRBV5-1 with TRBJ2-1; tentatively, D is TRBD1 (7 bases). CDR3 length: 12 amino acids. Trimming removed 4 bases from V and 8 bases from J, with 10 bases in between. Germline V gives CDR1 SGHRS, CDR2 YFSETQ. The CDR3 nucleotides read TGCGCCAGCAGCGCCAGGGGGGATGAGCAGTTCTTC. Translating gives CASSARGDEQFF.

This clonotype has only a few counts. The chain recombines TRBV3-1 with TRBJ2-2, with 7 positions matching TRBD1. The ends lost 2 bases at V and 7 bases at J; junction bases unmatched: 1. This CDR3 is built from 13 residues. Germline V gene sequence: CDR1 LGHDT, CDR2 YNNKEL (reference sequence). The DNA of the CDR3 is TGTGCCAGCAGCCAAACAGGGGTCGGGGAGCTGTTTTTT. This gives the protein CASSQTGVGELFF.

In this sample, this clonotype turned up a few times. The chain joins TRBV5-1 to TRBJ2-5, with TRBD1 matching over 8 bases. Germline V lookup: CDR1 SGHRS, CDR2 YFSETQ. The CDR3 consists of 13 residues. Losses at the gene ends were 1 base for V and 9 bases for J; bases not matched to a gene: 5. The CDR3 DNA reads as TGCGCCAGCAGCTTGATGGACAGGGCGGCCCAGTACTTC. It specifies CASSLMDRAAQYF.

This rearrangement joins TRBV11-2 to TRBJ2-7; the D gene is possibly TRBD2 (6 bases). Between the trimmed V and J ends, which lost 1 base and 6 bases, there was a span of 22 bases. CDR1 and CDR2 from the germline V gene are SGHAT and FQNNGV. CDR3 length equals 17 residues. Written as DNA, the CDR3 is TGTGCCAGCAGCTTAGGGGTCCGGGGCCGCAAAGCGGGCGAGCAGTACTTC. This codes for CASSLGVRGRKAGEQYF.

This clonotype was recorded many times. J is TRBJ2-3 and V is TRBV3-1, with 10 bases that match TRBD2. With V trimmed by 1 base and J by 8 bases, 9 bases remained unmatched. The CDR3 totals 16 residues. The germline V gene encodes CDR1 LGHDT and CDR2 YNNKEL (reference sequence). CDR3 amino acids: CASSQGVSGGAGTQYF. The CDR3 region has the DNA TGTGCCAGCAGCCAAGGGGTCAGCGGGGGGGCCGGTACGCAGTATTTT.

A few counts support this clonotype. The J gene is TRBJ2-7, the V gene TRBV14; D not certain. Trimming took off 0 bases at V and 5 bases at J, with 11 bases between the two ends. Germline values: CDR1 SGHDN, CDR2 FVKESK. The CDR3 covers 14 residues. The CDR3 sequence: CASSQEIRAHEQYF. The CDR3 DNA reads TGTGCCAGCAGCCAAGAAATTCGAGCCCACGAGCAGTACTTC.

This clonotype has only a few counts. V is TRBV6-5 and J is TRBJ1-1, with a possible D match to TRBD1 (5 bases). CDR1 and CDR2 (germline): MNHEY, SVGAGI. V was shortened by 5 bases and J by 4 bases, with 17 bases between the two germline ends. The length of the CDR3 is 15 residues. CDR3 sequence (DNA): TGTGCCAGCAGTGTTGGGAGGGGAGGAGGCACTGAAGCTTTCTTT. This sequence encodes CASSVGRGGGTEAFF.

The rearrangement joins TRBV16 to TRBJ2-3, with D unresolved. Trimming shortened V by 0 bases and J by 11 bases, and 12 bases separated the two germline ends. CDR1 is KGHSY, CDR2 FQNENV, per germline. This CDR3 has 13 amino acids. The CDR3 reads CASSQSPGREQYF. In nucleotides, the CDR3 is TGTGCCAGCAGCCAATCGCCAGGACGAGAGCAGTATTTT.